This record looks at one T cell receptor beta chain sequence and its context. The antigen it binds to is not known. Base qualities are not provided; no much larger clone lies one nucleotide away. Receptors were amplified or captured by the immunoSEQ multiplex PCR assay. A mixture of 60 forward primers for TCR Vbeta segments and 13 reverse primers for TCR Jbeta segments was used in the multiplex PCR. A multiplex PCR assay on genomic DNA amplified the CDR3 region of rearranged TCR beta genes. The amplified TCR beta libraries were sequenced on the Illumina HiSeq System as 87-base-pair reads. Processing in the source paper ran as follows. In a later analysis, some 80 million unique TCR beta chains were counted across the 500 to 850 repertoires, and approximately 11 million of these chains were shared by at least two donors. Raw reads were error-corrected and collapsed into unique sequences by a nearest-neighbor algorithm in which closely related sequences were merged to remove PCR and sequencing errors. CDR3 sequences were aligned to IMGT reference sequences to assign V, D and J gene segments. Each retained sequence needed at least a six-nucleotide match to both a V gene segment and a J gene segment. Rearrangements were classified as productive when the CDR3 lacked stop codons and remained in frame with V and J, and all other rearrangements were classified as non-productive. CDR3 was defined by IMGT convention, running from the second conserved V-encoded cysteine to the conserved J-encoded phenylalanine. Sequences without an unambiguous match to a single V gene segment were excluded from the earlier analysis of 587 of the donors. An earlier analysis of some 500 of the donors classified V segments as functional when productive rearrangements were above 56.7% and as segregating when the standard deviation between donors was above 5%. A statistical classification framework was built to diagnose cytomegalovirus status from the catalog of TCR beta chain sequences. V and J gene assignment, in a later analysis, came from comparing TCR nucleotide sequences with IMGT/GENE-DB human TR gene sequences. A later analysis assigned CDR3 sequences and most-parsimonious VDJ recombination scenarios with the TCRdist pipeline. In a later analysis, every TCR beta chain was defined by the combination of its CDR3 amino acid sequence and its V-gene family, and reads without a unique V-gene family were dropped. To address suspected cross-contamination and a sequencing artifact, a later analysis removed around 600 highly shared, low-generation-probability nucleotide sequences. For each public chain, a later analysis derived a clonal expansion index from normalized ranks of inferred template counts within each repertoire. In a later analysis, generation probabilities were computed using a VDJ recombination model fitted to out-of-frame rearrangements, and the results were checked against IGoR. In a later analysis, hypergeometric tests were used to score TCR-TCR, TCR-HLA and TCR-CMV co-occurrence, with a repertoire-size bias correction applied to TCR pairs. A later analysis estimated false discovery rates by permuting HLA or CMV assignments 20 times. In a later analysis, co-occurring TCRs were grouped using DBSCAN, and TCRdist sequence similarity was added for clustering within HLA-allele-positive subsets. Repertoires with fewer than 30,000 or more than 120,000 public chains were left out of co-occurrence clustering, as were four to six repertoires with anomalous nucleotide sharing. Held by TCRdb, this immuneACCESS table contains in-frame sequences only and omits some clones. Under half of the omission traces to an unresolved V gene where checked; the cause of the rest is unknown. V and J calls plus clone size are reproduced from that table; the DNA served to infer D and trimming. Across this sample there are fewer than 250,000 clones, with around 76% seen only once. Roughly 5.5% of the sample is held by the ten biggest clonotypes.

This specimen comes from a study of cytomegalovirus exposure and HLA in healthy donors (TCRdb year 2017). Broadly, across the study: An earlier analysis of around 600 of the donors reported 250 to 350 Gb of sequence data and approximately 110 million unique TCR beta sequences from around 200 million T cells. Roughly 300 gigabases of sequencing data and tens of millions of unique TCR sequences were included in an early release covering under 650 HLA-typed donors. Of the roughly 400 genotyped donors, around 81% fell in the genetic ancestry cluster associated with self-reported Caucasian donors. The study was designed to test whether signatures of past pathogen exposure could be identified by cataloging public T cell receptors. The study profiled the T cell repertoires of more than 500 subjects by immunosequencing and related them to cytomegalovirus serostatus. A separate validation cohort of roughly 130 different subjects was used in addition to the approximately 700-subject first cohort. High-throughput TCR immunosequencing, statistical association of individual TCRs with disease status, and machine learning were combined to predict cytomegalovirus infection status. In a later analysis, previously published TCR beta repertoires from 500 to 750 donors were re-analyzed and high-resolution HLA genotyping was added so that TCR occurrence patterns could be studied. The later analysis used no new phenotypic data to find candidate immune exposures, relying instead on TCR beta sequences and their occurrence across donors. In an earlier analysis of 587 of the donors, high-throughput TCR beta sequencing was used to judge whether each TCR beta V gene segment behaved as functional or pseudogenic. Alongside the repertoire data, information on donor age, sex, ethnicity and CMV serostatus was compiled. A later genetic analysis took genome-wide SNP genotypes for about three fifths of the 666 donors and used that subset as a discovery cohort. All discovery cohort repertoires had been generated using a single sequencing platform. Class I and class II HLA loci were covered by the typing at four-digit resolution. The number of donors typed differed by locus, with roughly 620-630 for A, B, C, DRB1 and DQB1, about 500 for DQA1, approximately 580 for DPA1, and about 450 for DPB1. Because of strong linkage in the cohort, roughly five DR-DQ haplotypes were treated as single units for association and clustering. Across about 380 genotyped donors of the cohort, an average of roughly 250,000 unique TCR beta nucleotide sequences per donor were sequenced, and about a sixth of those sequences were non-productive.

On the study overall, not on this receptor specifically: According to a later analysis, most CMV-associated TCR beta chains appeared to be HLA-restricted, and the HLA associations seemed to be driven largely by CMV exposure. A later genetic analysis associated a missense DCLRE1C variant with V-gene and J-gene trimming of TCR beta chains, and an independent cohort replicated the association. In both the original and validation cohorts, the classifier was reported to diagnose cytomegalovirus status with high specificity and sensitivity. Across donors, most TCR sequences were observed very rarely, whereas some public TCRs were present in many individuals. A later analysis found that TCR association rates varied across HLA loci, with DRB1 alleles showing the most associated TCRs and HLA-C alleles the fewest. In a later analysis, HLA-associated TCR beta chains showed more clonal expansion and lower generation probabilities than non-associated chains that were equally common. A total of 150 to 200 TCR beta chains were listed by the study as associated with cytomegalovirus. Linkage disequilibrium might explain the correlated functional status among segregating V segments, but an unknown experimental factor could not be ruled out. The authors suggested that the approach could potentially be extended to other disease states and immunological phenotypes. Compared with the roughly 600-donor mean, donors in an Asian-associated ancestry cluster had fewer N-insertions in productive TCRs, according to a later genetic analysis. Some IMGT-functional V segments, including TRBV6-2 and TRBV6-3, could not be told apart with the 87-base-pair reads, so those segments were excluded. Immune exposure information for the cohort was limited to CMV serostatus. Presence/absence analyses assumed roughly uniform sequencing depth across donors, an assumption that may not hold. HLA typing was unavailable for some donors at each locus, so association tests used only the typed subset. Specific HLA alleles were associated with over 15,000 TCR beta sequences at a false discovery rate of 0.05 in a later analysis. Strong co-occurrence of HLA alleles, especially DR and DQ, made assigning TCR associations to individual alleles difficult. A later analysis reported that several top co-occurrence clusters appeared linked to parvovirus B19, influenza, CMV and Epstein-Barr virus. Because counts were too low, approximately 18 rarely observed V segments, including chromosome 9 orphons, were excluded from the earlier analysis of 587 of the donors. A cluster of highly shared sequence variants was judged likely to be a technical artifact of the sequencing pipeline. This cohort had only TCR beta chains sequenced, and the lack of alpha or paired-chain data limited which features could be detected. A few of the identified cytomegalovirus-associated TCR beta chains were confirmed in vitro to be specific for cytomegalovirus antigens. In an earlier analysis of fewer than 700 of the donors, most TCR beta V segments appeared in productive rearrangements about 87% or about 30% of the time, broadly matching IMGT annotations. A further reported finding was that TCR beta sequences accurately predicted the HLA-A and HLA-B alleles for most subjects in the first cohort.

Germline trimming: 1 base from V, 4 bases from J; junction bases outside gene matches: 7. From its cysteine to its phenylalanine, the CDR3 spans 16 amino acids. Only the CDR3 DNA stays, 48 bases, in frame from base 1. For CDR1 and CDR2, the germline V gene lists SGDLS and YYNGEE. The cohort was made up of approximately 670 healthy bone marrow donors. Cohort members were all nominally healthy when sampled, although unrecorded immune exposures were likely present. The donor tested CMV seropositive, placing the donor among the approximately 290 seropositive members of the cohort. A peripheral blood sample was collected from each donor, and TCR beta sequencing was performed on peripheral blood mononuclear cells. Genomic DNA was extracted from the blood cell samples with the Qiagen DNeasy Blood Extraction Kit.

The V and J segments used are TRBV9 and TRBJ2-1, and 8 bases in between align with TRBD2. This clonotype originated in a man in his forties in good health and CMV-seropositive. The sequenced sample consisted of PBMCs. The CDR3 has the sequence CASSVQPLAAYNEQFF. The nucleotides are TGTGCCAGCAGCGTACAGCCACTAGCGGCTTACAATGAGCAGTTCTTC.